These T cell receptor beta chains were read from a single sample in a study of T cells in Graves' hyperthyroidism and ophthalmopathy. Using its own MiXCR run on the multiplex PCR reads, TCRdb lists one record per CDR3 protein. The sample lists over 650,000 distinct CDR3 sequences; about 17% were seen once. The sequencing input was blood. The receptors were gathered from a man younger than 35 with Graves' hyperthyroidism. Each CDR3 is given with its conserved first and last residue. A D gene is named only where the DNA matches it firmly. Clone size, where shown, is once, few, many, or a class for clones that have expanded.

clone_size,j_call,d_call,v_call,cdr3_aa,cdr3_nt
few,TRBJ1-5,.,TRBV10-3,CAISAGPMGNQPQHF,TGTGCCATCAGTGCAGGACCCATGGGCAATCAGCCCCAGCATTTT
many,TRBJ2-5,TRBD2,TRBV2,CASSGGAGRQETQYF,TGTGCCAGCAGTGGAGGAGCGGGGCGACAAGAGACCCAGTACTTC
.,TRBJ2-7,TRBD2,TRBV27,CASSLTSGNNEQYF,TGTGCCAGCAGTTTAACTAGCGGGAACAACGAGCAGTACTTC
few,TRBJ2-1,.,TRBV3-1,CASSQDRPRGQFF,TGTGCCAGCAGCCAAGATAGGCCTAGGGGGCAGTTCTTC
many,TRBJ2-1,.,TRBV2,CASTLSGSSYNEQFF,TGTGCCAGCACCCTCAGCGGAAGCTCCTACAATGAGCAGTTCTTC
.,TRBJ1-2,.,TRBV28,CATLPLEGYTF,TGTGCCACCTTACCACTAGAGGGCTACACCTTC
many,TRBJ2-7,.,TRBV28,CASSLGSSYEQYF,TGTGCCAGCAGTTTAGGCAGCTCCTACGAGCAGTACTTC
few,TRBJ1-5,.,TRBV3-1,CASSQDPGGVGQPQHF,TGTGCCAGCAGCCAAGATCCGGGGGGCGTGGGTCAGCCCCAGCATTTT
many,TRBJ1-1,TRBD1,TRBV5-1,CASSPDREGAEAFF,TGCGCCAGCAGCCCGGACAGGGAGGGGGCTGAAGCTTTCTTT
many,TRBJ2-1,.,TRBV19,CASSFTGDEQFF,TGTGCCAGCAGCTTCACCGGCGATGAGCAGTTCTTC
.,TRBJ2-2,.,TRBV7-9,CASSPAGGPGELFF,TGTGCCAGCAGCCCGGCTGGGGGGCCCGGGGAGCTGTTTTTT
many,TRBJ2-7,.,TRBV28,CASSTHAIEQYF,TGTGCCAGCAGTACCCACGCAATCGAGCAGTACTTC
many,TRBJ1-5,.,TRBV5-1,CASSLQGSQPQHF,TGCGCCAGCAGCCTACAGGGTAGTCAGCCCCAGCATTTT
.,TRBJ1-5,.,TRBV7-6,CASSARERGNQPQHF,TGTGCCAGCAGCGCCAGGGAGAGAGGCAATCAGCCCCAGCATTTT
.,TRBJ2-7,TRBD1,TRBV29-1,CSVGVPGQPYEQYF,TGCAGCGTGGGGGTGCCGGGACAGCCCTACGAGCAGTACTTC
many,TRBJ2-1,.,TRBV28,CASSWGEVRYNEQFF,TGTGCCAGCAGTTGGGGGGAGGTGAGGTACAATGAGCAGTTCTTC
.,TRBJ1-4,.,TRBV6-1,CASSGRGATNEKLFF,TGTGCCAGCAGTGGACGGGGCGCAACTAATGAAAAACTGTTTTTT
.,TRBJ2-7,.,TRBV11-2,CASSLDGGQNEQYF,TGTGCCAGCAGCTTAGACGGGGGACAGAACGAGCAGTACTTC
few,TRBJ2-3,TRBD1,TRBV24-1,CATSDFKGAYTQYF,TGTGCCACCAGTGATTTTAAGGGGGCCTATACGCAGTATTTT
few,TRBJ2-2,TRBD1,TRBV7-9,CASSSRDRGRDGELFF,TGTGCCAGCAGCTCCCGGGACAGGGGGCGCGATGGGGAGCTGTTTTTT
few,TRBJ1-4,.,TRBV6-1,CASSPDRSELFF,TGTGCCAGCAGTCCAGACAGGTCTGAACTGTTTTTT
many,TRBJ2-7,TRBD2,TRBV7-9,CASSAPGLAGGEQYF,TGTGCCAGCAGCGCGCCGGGACTAGCGGGTGGGGAGCAGTACTTC
once,TRBJ1-2,.,TRBV25-1,CASSRQHYGYTF,TGTGCCAGCAGTAGACAGCACTATGGCTACACCTTC
.,TRBJ2-7,.,TRBV6-1,CASSEVFSSSDEQYF,TGTGCCAGCAGTGAAGTATTCAGCTCTAGCGACGAGCAGTACTTC
many,TRBJ1-1,TRBD1,TRBV5-6,CASSLTTGRDTEAFF,TGTGCCAGCAGTCTCACGACAGGGCGGGACACTGAAGCTTTCTTT
many,TRBJ2-5,.,TRBV28,CASDPTGTVQETQYF,TGTGCCAGCGATCCTACAGGGACGGTCCAAGAGACCCAGTACTTC
few,TRBJ1-2,TRBD1,TRBV28,CASSPLGQGGYGYTF,TGTGCCAGCAGTCCCCTCGGACAGGGCGGTTATGGCTACACCTTC
few,TRBJ2-1,.,TRBV14,CASRTLDFNEQFF,TGTGCCAGCAGGACGCTCGATTTCAATGAGCAGTTCTTC
many,TRBJ2-1,.,TRBV7-2,CASSLVMEGLSYNEQFF,TGTGCCAGCAGCTTAGTCATGGAGGGACTCTCCTACAATGAGCAGTTCTTC
.,TRBJ1-2,.,TRBV2,CASSEVPRRGHTF,TGTGCCAGCAGTGAAGTACCCCGGAGGGGCCACACCTTC
.,TRBJ1-1,TRBD1,TRBV28,CASSEDRGKRTEAFF,TGTGCCAGCAGTGAGGACAGGGGAAAGAGGACTGAAGCTTTCTTT
many,TRBJ2-7,.,TRBV28,CASSLSGGVQYF,TGTGCCAGCAGTTTATCGGGGGGCGTGCAGTACTTC
few,TRBJ2-2,.,TRBV28,CASGTIGELFF,TGTGCCAGCGGAACTATCGGGGAGCTGTTTTTT
many,TRBJ2-5,.,TRBV20-1,CSARPTPSVQETQYF,TGCAGTGCTAGACCCACTCCTAGCGTCCAAGAGACCCAGTACTTC
few,TRBJ2-1,.,TRBV6-1,CASTPRLPLPSEQFF,TGTGCCAGTACCCCGAGACTACCTCTCCCTAGTGAGCAGTTCTTC
few,TRBJ2-2,TRBD1,TRBV12-3/TRBV12-4,CAVDRTNTGELFF,TGTGCCGTGGACAGGACGAACACCGGGGAGCTGTTTTTT
few,TRBJ1-1,.,TRBV20-1,CSARGAGRFTEAFF,TGCAGTGCTAGGGGTGCAGGTCGGTTCACTGAAGCTTTCTTT
few,TRBJ2-7,TRBD2,TRBV3-1,CASSQYSGQTYEQYF,TGTGCCAGCAGCCAGTATAGCGGGCAGACCTACGAGCAGTACTTC
few,TRBJ1-2,.,TRBV2,CARSDRAFYGYTF,TGTGCCAGATCGGACAGAGCCTTCTATGGCTACACCTTC
.,TRBJ1-1,.,TRBV6-1,CASSLYPDPNTEAFF,TGTGCCAGCAGTCTTTACCCGGATCCGAACACTGAAGCTTTCTTT
many,TRBJ2-2,TRBD2,TRBV11-2,CASSLAAGITGELFF,TGTGCCAGCAGCTTAGCAGCGGGAATTACCGGGGAGCTGTTTTTT
many,TRBJ1-2,.,TRBV2,CASSVVWGYTF,TGTGCCAGCAGCGTAGTATGGGGCTACACCTTC